This passage covers 19 T cell receptor beta chains from one sample sequenced in a study of blood T cell repertoires in COVID-19. TCRdb's table, derived via immunoSEQ multiplex PCR, lists solely in-frame clones and lacks some. The top ten clones hold about 5.6% of a sample with about 200,000 clones, about 84% of them seen once. The material sequenced was PBMCs or T cells enriched from blood (not recorded which). The receptor set was obtained from a man in his forties with acute COVID-19.

This chain connects TRBV7-8 to TRBJ1-6, with unresolved D. CDR1 SGHVS and CDR2 FQNEAQ come from the germline V gene. The CDR3 sequence is 17 residues long. Trimming took 3 bases from V and 5 from J, leaving 17 bases between them. CDR3 sequence reads: CASSFLQNLNNNSPLHF. As DNA, the CDR3 is TGTGCCAGCAGCTTCCTTCAGAACCTGAATAATAATTCACCCCTCCACTTT.

V gene TRBV28 combines with J gene TRBJ2-7; 7 nucleotides agree with TRBD1. With 6 bases clipped from V and 2 bases from J, the junction kept 10 bases outside the gene matches. The length of the CDR3 is 15 residues. The germline gives CDR1 MDHEN, CDR2 SYDVKM. The CDR3 is CASRPETGAPYEQYF. Here the CDR3 DNA reads TGTGCCAGCAGACCGGAAACAGGGGCCCCCTACGAGCAGTACTTC. The full variable domain, rest sourced from reference TRBV28 and TRBJ2-7, is DVKVTQSSRYLVKRTGEKVFLECVQDMDHENMFWYRQDPGLGLRLIYFSYDVKMKEKGDIPEGYSVSREKKERFSLILESASTNQTSMYLCASRPETGAPYEQYFGPGTRLTVT.

DNA of the CDR3: TGTGCCAGCAGCCAAGATTTAACTAGCGGGAGTCTGGGCTACGAGCAGTACTTC. The encoded protein is CASSQDLTSGSLGYEQYF. The rearrangement uses TRBV3-1 (or the pseudogene TRBV3-2) and TRBJ2-7; 11 bases align to TRBD2. Germline V lookup: CDR1 LGHDT, CDR2 YNNKEL (reference sequence). The CDR3 loop spans 18 amino acids. The ends lost 0 bases at V and 3 bases at J; junction bases unmatched: 10.

The chain employs TRBV5-1 and TRBJ1-3; the match to TRBD1 covers 9 bases. CDR1 SGHRS and CDR2 YFSETQ come from the germline V gene. The junction had 2 bases not matched to a gene; V was cut back by 2 bases and J by 2 bases. This CDR3 has 15 amino acids. The CDR3 region has the DNA TGCGCCAGCAGCTTTACAGGGGGCGCTGGAAACACCATATATTTT. This gives the protein CASSFTGGAGNTIYF.

The chain carries TRBV27 and TRBJ2-3, with D perhaps matching TRBD2 (6 bases). The CDR3 is 15 amino acids. Trimming removed 5 bases from V and 11 bases from J, with 23 bases in between. CDR1 and CDR2 (germline): MNHEY, SMNVEV (reference sequence). As DNA, the CDR3 is TGTGCCAGCAGTCCCGGTGGGGCGGGGCCGGCCGGGCAGTATTTT. Protein sequence: CASSPGGAGPAGQYF.

This clone was observed a single time. V gene TRBV7-2 combines with J gene TRBJ1-1; D gene ambiguous. Trimming pared 10 bases from V and 6 bases from J, leaving 18 bases between. This CDR3 spans 13 amino acids. Germline V gene data show CDR1 as SGHTA and CDR2 as FQGNSA. Written as DNA, the CDR3 is TGTGCCATCCCTCGGGAGGGATACGCTGAAGCTTTCTTT. Translation gives CAIPREGYAEAFF.

The rearrangement uses TRBV13 and TRBJ1-2; D possibly corresponds to TRBD1 (6 bases). V lost 7 bases, J lost 0 bases, and 15 bases lay in between. Germline V gene lookup returns CDR1 PRHDT and CDR2 FYEKMQ (reference sequence). CDR3 length: 15 amino acids. Here the CDR3 reads CASILRGGTNYGYTF. The CDR3 DNA is TGTGCCAGCATTCTCAGGGGCGGTACTAACTATGGCTACACCTTC.

This clone was seen more than once but under ten times. The chain employs TRBV12-3 or TRBV12-4 and TRBJ2-5, with 8 bases aligning to TRBD1. The CDR3 length is 12 residues. The trim removed 5 bases at V and 5 bases at J, leaving 1 base unmatched. The CDR3 bases are TGTGCCAGCAGTCGGGACAGGGAGACCCAGTACTTC. It specifies CASSRDRETQYF.

This clone was counted once. The chain recombines TRBV7-6 with TRBJ2-1, with D possibly matching TRBD1 (5 bases). This CDR3 has 12 residues. CDR1 and CDR2 from the germline V gene are SGHVS and FNYEAQ. The germline V and J ends were trimmed by 5 bases and 10 bases, with 12 bases remaining between them. In DNA, the CDR3 is TGTGCCAGCAGCAGCACAGGTAACGAGCAGTTCTTC. Protein sequence: CASSSTGNEQFF.

In this sample, this clone turned up once. The chain combines TRBV7-9 with TRBJ1-2; no clear D gene. This CDR3 has 13 residues. Germline V gene lookup returns CDR1 SEHNR and CDR2 FQNEAQ (reference sequence). Trimming took off 5 bases at V and 6 bases at J, with 13 bases between the two ends. CDR3 nucleotide sequence: TGTGCCAGCAGCCCCCCAGTACGTCATGGCTACACCTTC. Protein sequence: CASSPPVRHGYTF.

This rearrangement joins TRBV27 to TRBJ2-7, with a weak D call TRBD2 (6 bases). CDR3 size: 13 residues. The germline CDR1 and CDR2 sequences are MNHEY and SMNVEV (reference sequence). Trimming shortened V by 2 bases and J by 1 base, and 6 bases separated the two germline ends. The chain's CDR3 is CASSLGTSYEQYF. CDR3 DNA sequence: TGTGCCAGCAGTTTAGGGACTTCCTACGAGCAGTACTTC.

This chain uses TRBV28 with TRBJ2-7; D may be TRBD1 (5 bases). Between the trimmed V and J ends, which lost 6 bases and 4 bases, there was a span of 13 bases. Germline V gene data show CDR1 as MDHEN and CDR2 as SYDVKM. The CDR3 covers 13 residues. The CDR3 here is CASSPPGRYEQYF. The CDR3 DNA reads as TGTGCCAGCAGCCCCCCAGGGCGGTACGAGCAGTACTTC.

The genes are TRBV28 and TRBJ2-7, with TRBD1 as a possible D gene (5 bases). The CDR3 runs 16 residues. The germline CDR1 and CDR2 sequences are MDHEN and SYDVKM. Trimming removed 6 bases from V and 3 bases from J, with 21 bases in between. The CDR3 region has the DNA TGTGCCAGCAGCGGCACCAGGGTGTTTGTGGTCTACGAGCAGTACTTC. This gives the protein CASSGTRVFVVYEQYF.

V is TRBV24-1 and J is TRBJ2-1, with a weak D call TRBD2 (7 bases). V was pared by 4 bases and J by 3 bases, with 18 bases between. CDR1 and CDR2 from the germline V gene are KGHDR and SFDVKD. This CDR3 is built from 17 residues. The CDR3 DNA sequence: TGTGCCACCAGTGAGCCCGGGGGGCAGGGGAGCTACAATGAGCAGTTCTTC. Translation: CATSEPGGQGSYNEQFF.

The chain combines TRBV20-1 with TRBJ1-1; D remains unclear. The CDR3 length is 11 residues. V dropped 6 bases and J dropped 4 bases, with 9 bases sitting between them. CDR1 and CDR2 from the germline V gene are DFQATT and SNEGSKA (reference sequence). CDR3 DNA: TGCAGTGCCAGGTTTCCCACTGAAGCTTTCTTT. Amino acids: CSARFPTEAFF.

V is TRBV2 and J is TRBJ2-4; 8 bases line up with TRBD1. CDR1 SNHLY and CDR2 FYNNEI come from the germline V gene. With 2 bases clipped from V and 9 bases from J, the junction kept 15 bases outside the gene matches. CDR3 size: 17 residues. The DNA of the CDR3 is TGTGCCAGCAGTGAAAATCCGTCAGGGGGCGAATTTAGCATTCAGTACTTC. This encodes CASSENPSGGEFSIQYF.

The chain is built from TRBV30 and TRBJ1-4; D is unclear. From germline, CDR1 is GTSNPN and CDR2 SVGIG (reference sequence). V was cut by 2 bases and J by 0 bases, with 7 bases left in between. The CDR3 length is 14 residues. The CDR3 bases are TGTGCCTGGAGTCGGGTCCCAACTAATGAAAAACTGTTTTTT. This translates into CAWSRVPTNEKLFF.

The chain combines TRBV29-1 with TRBJ2-5, with D perhaps matching TRBD2 (5 bases). With 6 bases removed from V and 1 base from J, the gap between germline ends came to 9 bases. The length of the CDR3 is 12 residues. The V gene's germline CDR1 is SQVTM and CDR2 ANQGSEA. CDR3: CSVHGIQETQYF. The CDR3 nucleotides are TGCAGCGTCCACGGGATCCAAGAGACCCAGTACTTC.

This clone was detected only once. This sequence joins TRBV11-2 and TRBJ2-5; possible D gene TRBD2, 5 bases. The germline V gene has CDR1 SGHAT and CDR2 FQNNGV. The CDR3 contains 13 residues. Trimming pared 5 bases from V and 6 bases from J, leaving 13 bases between. Written as DNA, the CDR3 is TGTGCCAGCAGCGCAGTCGGGATCCAGACCCAGTACTTC. Amino acid sequence: CASSAVGIQTQYF.